A selection of T cell receptor beta chains follows, all from one sample in a study of blood T cell repertoires in COVID-19. Assay: immunoSEQ multiplex PCR; the TCRdb copy retains only in-frame clones and omits some. The sample shows 250,000 or so clones, around 87% of them seen only once. The specimen sequenced was peripheral blood. These TCRs come from a woman aged 55-69 years with COVID-19, enrolled during active disease. Each CDR3 is given with its conserved first and last residue. Each record gives: CDR3 length, V gene, D gene, clone size, J gene, CDR3 protein, CDR3 DNA. D genes are given only for firm matches. Clone size is stated in some rows and not others, as once, few, many or a class when expanded.

length: 10
V: TRBV6-5
D: NA
size: NA
J: TRBJ1-4
CDR3: CATYNEKLFF
DNA: TGTGCCACCTATAATGAAAAACTGTTTTTT

length: 16
V: TRBV2
D: TRBD1
size: few
J: TRBJ1-5
CDR3: CASRAGQGLFGQPQHF
DNA: TGTGCCAGCAGAGCCGGACAGGGATTGTTCGGTCAGCCCCAGCATTTT

length: 15
V: TRBV7-2
D: NA
size: NA
J: TRBJ1-2
CDR3: CASSPGGGAVEGYTF
DNA: TGTGCCAGCAGCCCAGGCGGGGGGGCGGTTGAGGGCTACACCTTC

length: 14
V: TRBV18
D: TRBD1
size: NA
J: TRBJ1-2
CDR3: CASSPDRESYGYTF
DNA: TGTGCCAGCTCACCCGACAGGGAAAGCTATGGCTACACCTTC

length: 16
V: TRBV7-2
D: TRBD2
size: NA
J: TRBJ2-3
CDR3: CASSSGLAGGTDTQYF
DNA: TGTGCCAGCAGCTCGGGACTAGCGGGGGGTACAGATACGCAGTATTTT

length: 14
V: TRBV7-3
D: NA
size: NA
J: TRBJ1-2
CDR3: CASSFGAGPEGYTF
DNA: TGTGCCAGCAGCTTTGGGGCGGGGCCGGAGGGCTACACCTTC

length: 15
V: TRBV5-1
D: NA
size: NA
J: TRBJ2-7
CDR3: CASSNRDKTYTEQYF
DNA: TGCGCCAGCAGCAACCGGGACAAAACCTATACTGAGCAGTACTTC

length: 16
V: TRBV4-3
D: NA
size: NA
J: TRBJ1-6
CDR3: CASSQDRRGANSPLHF
DNA: TGCGCCAGCAGCCAAGATCGCAGGGGAGCTAATTCACCCCTCCACTTT

length: 21
V: TRBV5-1
D: TRBD1
size: NA
J: TRBJ1-2
CDR3: CASSPSGLTAGDSHLPYGYTF
DNA: TGCGCCAGCAGCCCGAGCGGCCTTACAGCAGGGGACAGCCATTTACCCTATGGCTACACCTTC

length: 17
V: TRBV7-6
D: TRBD2
size: once
J: TRBJ2-2
CDR3: CASSFGGASGGTGELFF
DNA: TGTGCCAGCAGCTTCGGGGGGGCAAGCGGGGGCACCGGGGAGCTGTTTTTT

length: 14
V: TRBV18
D: TRBD1
size: NA
J: TRBJ1-3
CDR3: CASSPWDRKDTIYF
DNA: TGTGCCAGCTCACCCTGGGACAGAAAGGACACCATATATTTT

length: 15
V: TRBV27
D: NA
size: NA
J: TRBJ2-7
CDR3: CASSLDSRLGYEQYF
DNA: TGTGCCAGCAGTTTAGACAGTCGATTGGGGTACGAGCAGTACTTC

length: 15
V: TRBV30
D: TRBD1
size: NA
J: TRBJ1-2
CDR3: CAWTPMRQGNYGYTF
DNA: TGTGCCTGGACCCCAATGCGACAGGGGAACTATGGCTACACCTTC

length: 14
V: TRBV19
D: NA
size: NA
J: TRBJ2-1
CDR3: CASSRGGNVNEQFF
DNA: TGTGCCAGCTCAAGGGGGGGGAACGTAAATGAGCAGTTCTTC

length: 15
V: TRBV3-1/TRBV3-2
D: NA
size: NA
J: TRBJ1-5
CDR3: CASSQGQGSNQPQHF
DNA: TGTGCCAGCAGCCAAGGGCAGGGGAGCAATCAGCCCCAGCATTTT

length: 14
V: TRBV19
D: NA
size: once
J: TRBJ1-5
CDR3: CASSITRGNQPQHF
DNA: TGTGCCAGTAGTATAACCCGAGGGAATCAGCCCCAGCATTTT

length: 13
V: TRBV4-2
D: NA
size: few
J: TRBJ1-6
CDR3: CASSVPRNSPLHF
DNA: TGTGCCAGCAGCGTACCCAGAAATTCACCCCTCCACTTT

length: 13
V: TRBV7-2
D: NA
size: NA
J: TRBJ2-1
CDR3: CASSAQGGDEQFF
DNA: TGTGCCAGCAGCGCTCAGGGGGGCGATGAGCAGTTCTTC

length: 17
V: TRBV4-1
D: TRBD2
size: once
J: TRBJ2-7
CDR3: CASSRGSGRDIPYEQYF
DNA: TGCGCCAGCAGCCGAGGTAGTGGGAGGGATATCCCCTACGAGCAGTACTTC

length: 14
V: TRBV6-6
D: NA
size: NA
J: TRBJ1-5
CDR3: CASSQQGANQPQHF
DNA: TGTGCCAGCAGTCAACAAGGGGCCAATCAGCCCCAGCATTTT

length: 14
V: TRBV9
D: NA
size: NA
J: TRBJ2-3
CDR3: CASSVYPGADTQYF
DNA: TGTGCCAGCAGCGTATATCCGGGGGCAGATACGCAGTATTTT

length: 15
V: TRBV29-1
D: NA
size: once
J: TRBJ2-3
CDR3: CSSRPPHRSTDTQYF
DNA: TGCAGCTCTAGACCCCCCCACAGGAGCACAGATACGCAGTATTTT

length: 14
V: TRBV6-1
D: NA
size: NA
J: TRBJ1-2
CDR3: CASSPDSPRWGYTF
DNA: TGTGCCAGCAGTCCCGACAGCCCCCGCTGGGGCTACACCTTC

length: 16
V: TRBV7-3
D: TRBD1
size: NA
J: TRBJ1-2
CDR3: CASSLTFGTGVYGYTF
DNA: TGTGCCAGCAGCTTAACGTTCGGGACAGGGGTCTATGGCTACACCTTC

length: 15
V: TRBV11-2
D: TRBD1
size: NA
J: TRBJ1-1
CDR3: CASSLGQGAITEAFF
DNA: TGTGCCAGCAGCTTAGGACAGGGGGCCATCACTGAAGCTTTCTTT

length: 15
V: TRBV11-2
D: NA
size: NA
J: TRBJ1-2
CDR3: CASSSRKGPLYGYTF
DNA: TGTGCCAGCAGCTCGCGGAAGGGGCCGCTCTATGGCTACACCTTC

length: 13
V: TRBV6-5
D: NA
size: NA
J: TRBJ1-1
CDR3: CASSYSIQGRAFF
DNA: TGTGCCAGCAGTTACTCAATCCAGGGTAGAGCTTTCTTT